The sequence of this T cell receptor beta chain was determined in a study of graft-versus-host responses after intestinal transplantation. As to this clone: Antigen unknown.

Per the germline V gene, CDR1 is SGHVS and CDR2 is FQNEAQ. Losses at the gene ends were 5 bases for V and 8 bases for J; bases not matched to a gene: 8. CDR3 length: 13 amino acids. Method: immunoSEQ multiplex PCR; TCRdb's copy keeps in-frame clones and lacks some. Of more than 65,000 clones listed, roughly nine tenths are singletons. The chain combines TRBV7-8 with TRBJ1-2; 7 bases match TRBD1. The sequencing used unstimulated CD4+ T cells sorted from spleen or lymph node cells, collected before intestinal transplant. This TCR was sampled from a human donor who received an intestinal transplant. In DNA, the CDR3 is TGTGCCAGCAGCATCAACAGGGGTGACGGCTACACCTTC. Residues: CASSINRGDGYTF.